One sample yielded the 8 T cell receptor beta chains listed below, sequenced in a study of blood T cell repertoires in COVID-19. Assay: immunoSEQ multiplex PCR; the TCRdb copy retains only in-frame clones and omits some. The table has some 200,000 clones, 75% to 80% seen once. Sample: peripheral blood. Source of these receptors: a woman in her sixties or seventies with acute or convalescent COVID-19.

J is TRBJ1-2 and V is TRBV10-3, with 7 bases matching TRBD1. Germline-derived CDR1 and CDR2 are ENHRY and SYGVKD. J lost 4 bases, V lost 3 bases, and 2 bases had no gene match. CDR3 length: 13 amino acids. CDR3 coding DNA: TGTGCCATCAGTGATGACAGGGCCTATGGCTACACCTTC. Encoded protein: CAISDDRAYGYTF.

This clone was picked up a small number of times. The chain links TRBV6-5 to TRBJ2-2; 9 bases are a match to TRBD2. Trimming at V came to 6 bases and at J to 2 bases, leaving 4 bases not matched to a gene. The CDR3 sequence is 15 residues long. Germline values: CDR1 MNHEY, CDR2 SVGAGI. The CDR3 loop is CASRSSGRNTGELFF. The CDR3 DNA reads TGTGCCAGCAGGAGTAGCGGGAGAAACACCGGGGAGCTGTTTTTT.

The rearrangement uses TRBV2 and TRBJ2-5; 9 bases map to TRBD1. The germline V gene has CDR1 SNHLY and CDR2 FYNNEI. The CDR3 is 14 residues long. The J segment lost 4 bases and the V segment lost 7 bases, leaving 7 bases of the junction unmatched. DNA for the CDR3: TGTGCCAGCAATAACAGGGGGCTGGGAGAGACCCAGTACTTC. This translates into CASNNRGLGETQYF.

DNA for the CDR3: TGTGCCAGCAGCTTAGAATCCCGGGATCAGCCCCAGCATTTT. This sequence encodes CASSLESRDQPQHF. The chain is built from TRBV7-8 and TRBJ1-5; D is ambiguous. Germline values: CDR1 SGHVS, CDR2 FQNEAQ. The CDR3 runs to 14 residues. Trimming left V 1 base short and J 5 bases short, with 9 bases between.

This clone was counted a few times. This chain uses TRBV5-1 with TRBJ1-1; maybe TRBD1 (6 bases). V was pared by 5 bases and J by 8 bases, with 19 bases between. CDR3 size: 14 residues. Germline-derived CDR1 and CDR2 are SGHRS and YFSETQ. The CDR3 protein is CASRSDGGPEEAFF. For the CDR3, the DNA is TGCGCCAGCAGGTCCGACGGGGGGCCGGAGGAAGCTTTCTTT.

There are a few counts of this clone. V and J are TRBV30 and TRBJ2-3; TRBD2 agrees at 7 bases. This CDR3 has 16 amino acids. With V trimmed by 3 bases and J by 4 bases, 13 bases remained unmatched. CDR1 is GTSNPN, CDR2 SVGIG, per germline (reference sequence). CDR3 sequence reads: CAWSARGGGSPDTQYF. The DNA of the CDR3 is TGTGCCTGGAGCGCTCGAGGTGGCGGGAGTCCAGATACGCAGTATTTT.

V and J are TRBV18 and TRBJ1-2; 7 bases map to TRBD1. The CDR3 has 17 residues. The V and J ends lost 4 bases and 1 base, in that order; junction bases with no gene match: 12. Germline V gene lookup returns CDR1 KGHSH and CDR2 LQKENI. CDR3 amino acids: CASSLQGILSYNYGYTF. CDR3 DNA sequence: TGTGCCAGCTCACTACAGGGGATCCTCTCATATAACTATGGCTACACCTTC.

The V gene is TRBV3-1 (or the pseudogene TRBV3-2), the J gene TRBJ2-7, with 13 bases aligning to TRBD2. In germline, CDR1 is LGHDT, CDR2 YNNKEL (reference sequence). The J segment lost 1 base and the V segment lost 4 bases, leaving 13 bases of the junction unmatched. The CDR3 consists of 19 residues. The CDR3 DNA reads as TGTGCCAGCAGCCCAACCGGGACTAGCGGGATTAGAGGGTCCTACGAGCAGTACTTC. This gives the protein CASSPTGTSGIRGSYEQYF.